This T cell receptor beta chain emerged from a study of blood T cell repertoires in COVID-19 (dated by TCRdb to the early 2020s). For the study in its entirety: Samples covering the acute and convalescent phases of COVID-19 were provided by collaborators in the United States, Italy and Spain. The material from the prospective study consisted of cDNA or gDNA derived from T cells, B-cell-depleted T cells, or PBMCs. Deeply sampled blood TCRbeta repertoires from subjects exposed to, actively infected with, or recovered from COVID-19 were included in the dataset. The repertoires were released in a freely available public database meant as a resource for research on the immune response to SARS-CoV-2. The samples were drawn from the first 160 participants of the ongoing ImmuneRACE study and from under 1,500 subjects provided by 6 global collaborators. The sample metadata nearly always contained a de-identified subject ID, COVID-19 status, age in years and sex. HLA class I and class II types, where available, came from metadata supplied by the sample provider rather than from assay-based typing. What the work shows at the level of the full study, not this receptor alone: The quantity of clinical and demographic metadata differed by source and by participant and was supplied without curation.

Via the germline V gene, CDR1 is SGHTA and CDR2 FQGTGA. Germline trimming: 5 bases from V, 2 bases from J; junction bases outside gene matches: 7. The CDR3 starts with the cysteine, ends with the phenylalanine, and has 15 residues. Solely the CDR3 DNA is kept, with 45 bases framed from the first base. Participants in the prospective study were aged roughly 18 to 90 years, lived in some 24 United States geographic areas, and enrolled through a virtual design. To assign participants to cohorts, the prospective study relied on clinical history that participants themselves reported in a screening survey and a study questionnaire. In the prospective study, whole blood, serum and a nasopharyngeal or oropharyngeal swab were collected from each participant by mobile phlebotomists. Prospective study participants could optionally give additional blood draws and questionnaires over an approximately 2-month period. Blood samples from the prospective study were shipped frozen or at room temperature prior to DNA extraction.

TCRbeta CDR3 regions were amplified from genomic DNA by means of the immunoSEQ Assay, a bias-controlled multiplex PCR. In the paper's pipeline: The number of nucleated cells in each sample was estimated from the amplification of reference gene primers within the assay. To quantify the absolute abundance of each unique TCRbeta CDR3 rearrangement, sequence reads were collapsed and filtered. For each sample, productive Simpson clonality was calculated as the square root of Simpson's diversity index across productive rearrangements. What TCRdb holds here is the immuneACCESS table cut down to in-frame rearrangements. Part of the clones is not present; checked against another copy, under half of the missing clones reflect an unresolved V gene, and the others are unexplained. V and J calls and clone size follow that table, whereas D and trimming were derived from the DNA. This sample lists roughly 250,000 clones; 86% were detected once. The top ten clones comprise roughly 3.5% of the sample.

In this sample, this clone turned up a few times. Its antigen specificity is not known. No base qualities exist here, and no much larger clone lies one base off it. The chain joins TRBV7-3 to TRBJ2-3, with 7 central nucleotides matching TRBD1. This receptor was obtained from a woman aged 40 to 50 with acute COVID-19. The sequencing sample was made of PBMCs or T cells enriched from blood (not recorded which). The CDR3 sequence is CASSRQGDFTDTQYF. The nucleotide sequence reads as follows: TGTGCCAGCAGCCGACAGGGAGATTTCACAGATACGCAGTATTTT. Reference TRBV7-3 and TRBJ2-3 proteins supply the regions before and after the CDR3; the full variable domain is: GAGVSQTPSNKVTEKGKYVELRCDPISGHTALYWYRQSLGQGPEFLIYFQGTGAADDSGLPNDRFFAVRPEGSVSTLKIQRTERGDSAVYLCASSRQGDFTDTQYFGPGTRLTVL.